The 14 T cell receptor beta chains presented below share a single source sample, sequenced in a study of OX40 agonist ivuxolimab in advanced cancers. The assay was immunoSEQ multiplex PCR, and TCRdb's table has in-frame clones only and misses some. This sample has 30,000 to 35,000 clones, with about 86% found just once. Sequenced here: CD4+ or CD8+ T cells sorted from blood, sampled in a trial of the OX40 agonist ivuxolimab. All receptors derive from an adult with an advanced solid tumor such as melanoma, head and neck, liver or kidney cancer.

The rearrangement joins TRBV7-2 to TRBJ2-3; D possibly corresponds to TRBD2 (6 bases). V was cut by 1 base and J by 1 base, with 15 bases left in between. CDR3 length: 17 residues. Per the germline V gene, CDR1 is SGHTA and CDR2 is FQGNSA. CDR3 in amino acids: CASSLVVGSLGTDTQYF. The CDR3 bases are TGTGCCAGCAGCTTAGTGGTCGGGAGTTTGGGCACAGATACGCAGTATTTT.

The count of this clone is one. This sequence joins TRBV5-1 and TRBJ2-7, with 8 bases that match TRBD1. Germline V gene sequence: CDR1 SGHRS, CDR2 YFSETQ. Trimming took 0 bases from V and 0 from J; bases not matched to a gene: 5. The CDR3 has 16 residues. The CDR3 reads CASSLDFTGGSYEQYF. CDR3 DNA sequence: TGCGCCAGCAGCTTGGATTTCACAGGGGGCTCCTACGAGCAGTACTTC.

The rearrangement uses TRBV4-1 and TRBJ1-1, with a tentative D call TRBD1 (5 bases). Trimming stripped 4 bases from V and 6 bases from J, with 18 bases between. Germline CDR1 reads MGHRA; CDR2 reads YSYEKL. CDR3 length: 15 residues. The CDR3 protein is CASSPLGLGTSEAFF. CDR3 nucleotide sequence: TGCGCCAGCAGCCCCCTCGGACTGGGGACTTCTGAAGCTTTCTTT.

CDR3: CASSPALSRNVYGYTF. In DNA, the CDR3 is TGCGCCAGCAGCCCGGCCTTGAGCAGGAATGTCTATGGCTACACCTTC. This sequence joins TRBV4-1 and TRBJ1-2; no definite D call. This CDR3 is 16 amino acids long. CDR1 MGHRA and CDR2 YSYEKL come from the germline V gene. Trimming removed 4 bases from V and 4 bases from J, with 19 bases in between.

The genes are TRBV18 and TRBJ2-3; D is undetermined. In germline, CDR1 is KGHSH, CDR2 LQKENI. This CDR3 contains 13 residues. Trimming removed 0 bases from V and 0 bases from J, with 1 base in between. CDR3 bases: TGTGCCAGCTCACCACCTAGCACAGATACGCAGTATTTT. It codes for CASSPPSTDTQYF.

The chain carries TRBV27 and TRBJ2-3; a weak D match, TRBD1 (5 bases). Trimming shortened V by 5 bases and J by 6 bases, and 9 bases separated the two germline ends. Germline CDR1 is MNHEY and CDR2 is SMNVEV (reference sequence). CDR3 length equals 12 residues. CDR3 residues: CASSQTVDTQYF. The CDR3 DNA follows: TGTGCCAGCAGTCAGACAGTGGATACGCAGTATTTT.

In its sample, this clone was seen a few times. The chain links TRBV5-6 to TRBJ2-5; either TRBD1 or TRBD2 may fit D (5 bases each). With 2 bases removed from V and 4 bases from J, the gap between germline ends came to 12 bases. Per germline, CDR1 SGHDT and CDR2 YYEEEE. CDR3 size: 14 residues. The CDR3 DNA reads as TGTGCCAGCAGCTTATCAGGGAGAGGAGAGACCCAGTACTTC. It is translated as CASSLSGRGETQYF.

A note on this clone: A much larger clonotype is one base distant, so this may be a read error. V gene TRBV2 combines with J gene TRBJ1-5; 7 nucleotides agree with TRBD1. Germline V gene sequence: CDR1 SNHLY, CDR2 FYNNEI. The CDR3 length is 16 residues. V gave up 4 bases and J gave up 2 bases; unmatched junction bases: 8. CDR3: CASSGEGARGNQPQHF. The DNA of the CDR3 is TGTGCCAGCAGTGGGGAGGGGGCTAGAGGCAATCAGCCCCAGCATTTT.

The chain has TRBV5-1 and TRBJ2-3; 8 bases align to TRBD2. The CDR3 totals 16 residues. Germline V gene sequence: CDR1 SGHRS, CDR2 YFSETQ. J lost 4 bases, V lost 1 base, and 8 bases had no gene match. The CDR3 loop is CASSLTFQAGADTQYF. CDR3 nucleotides: TGCGCCAGCAGCTTGACGTTCCAAGCGGGAGCAGATACGCAGTATTTT. The whole variable domain, filled in from reference TRBV5-1 and TRBJ2-3, reads KAGVTQTPRYLIKTRGQQVTLSCSPISGHRSVSWYQQTPGQGLQFLFEYFSETQRNKGNFPGRFSGRQFSNSRSEMNVSTLELGDSALYLCASSLTFQAGADTQYFGPGTRLTVL.

The chain combines TRBV11-3 with TRBJ2-1; 12 bases fit TRBD2. Germline V gene sequence: CDR1 SGHNT, CDR2 YENEEA. J was trimmed by 0 bases and V by 4 bases; bases with no gene match: 1. The CDR3 spans 16 residues. As DNA, the CDR3 is TGTGCCAGCAGCTCGACTAGCGGGAGCTCCTACAATGAGCAGTTCTTC. Translated: CASSSTSGSSYNEQFF. Together with reference TRBV11-3 and TRBJ2-1, the CDR3 gives the full variable domain: EAGVVQSPRYKIIEKKQPVAFWCNPISGHNTLYWYLQNLGQGPELLIRYENEEAVDDSQLPKDRFSAERLKGVDSTLKIQPAELGDSAVYLCASSSTSGSSYNEQFFGPGTRLTVL.

The J gene is TRBJ1-6, the V gene TRBV11-2; no reliable D call. With 1 base removed from V and 8 bases from J, the gap between germline ends came to 6 bases. The CDR3 is 13 residues long. Germline values: CDR1 SGHAT, CDR2 FQNNGV. This CDR3 is CASSLVADSPLHF. Here the CDR3 DNA reads TGTGCCAGCAGCTTAGTGGCAGATTCACCCCTCCACTTT.

In its sample, this clone was seen once. The chain combines TRBV29-1 with TRBJ2-3; 7 bases map to TRBD2. The CDR3 has 14 amino acids. Germline values: CDR1 SQVTM, CDR2 ANQGSEA. Trimming took 2 bases from V and 4 from J; bases not matched to a gene: 6. CDR3 sequence: CSVENVGGADTQYF. DNA of the CDR3: TGCAGCGTTGAAAATGTGGGAGGGGCAGATACGCAGTATTTT.

The chain joins TRBV19 to TRBJ1-5; a possible D gene is TRBD1 (5 bases). Germline CDR1 is LNHDA and CDR2 is SQIVND (reference sequence). CDR3 length: 15 residues. V was cut by 1 base and J by 6 bases, with 13 bases left in between. This CDR3 is CASSIVGQGSQPQHF. The CDR3 DNA reads as TGTGCCAGTAGTATAGTAGGGCAGGGCAGTCAGCCCCAGCATTTT.

This rearrangement joins TRBV5-1 to TRBJ2-3, with D perhaps given as TRBD1 or TRBD2 (5 bases each). V was shortened by 1 base and J by 0 bases, with 9 bases between the two germline ends. Germline CDR1 is SGHRS and CDR2 is YFSETQ. The CDR3 extends over 15 amino acids. The CDR3 sequence is CASSLSGTSTDTQYF. CDR3 bases: TGCGCCAGCAGCTTGTCAGGGACCAGCACAGATACGCAGTATTTT. The entire variable domain, with the rest obtained from reference TRBV5-1 and TRBJ2-3, is as follows: KAGVTQTPRYLIKTRGQQVTLSCSPISGHRSVSWYQQTPGQGLQFLFEYFSETQRNKGNFPGRFSGRQFSNSRSEMNVSTLELGDSALYLCASSLSGTSTDTQYFGPGTRLTVL.